This T cell receptor beta chain is drawn from a study of memory CD4+ T cells and cytomegalovirus serostatus. Findings of the study overall: Suggested: most of the CMV-linked TCR signature lies in CD4+ memory cells.

The sort gate was single viable CD3+CD4+CD8-CD45RO+ cells for memory CD4+ T cells. Measured with immunoSEQ multiplex PCR; TCRdb has only the in-frame clones, and not every one. The sample has tens of thousands of clones, approximately 78% seen once. The germline V gene has CDR1 MNHNS and CDR2 SASEGT. This CDR3 has 16 amino acids. V shed 4 bases, J shed 4 bases, and the junction held 8 bases outside the gene matches. Note on this clone: As yet, its antigen is unknown.

This receptor was obtained from an adult in good health and CMV-seronegative. Sequenced sample: memory CD4+ T cells from blood. This chain connects TRBV6-1 to TRBJ2-3; 10 bases map to TRBD2. The CDR3 sequence is CASSGVAGGRSDTQYF. The CDR3 DNA reads TGTGCCAGCAGTGGGGTAGCGGGGGGAAGGTCAGATACGCAGTATTTT.